This T cell receptor beta chain was sequenced during a study of blood T cell repertoires in COVID-19. Study background: COVID-19 samples from acute and convalescent phases originated in the United States, Italy and Spain. PBMCs, B-cell-depleted T cells, or T cells were the source of the cDNA or gDNA that made up the material.

In the original processing: Amplification from reference gene primers served as the basis for estimated nucleated cell counts. Data came from immunoSEQ multiplex PCR; TCRdb stores just in-frame clones and leaves some out. V, J and clone size are taken as reported in that table, and D and trimming were inferred from the DNA itself. Altogether about 200,000 clones are present, 81% being singletons, with the ten largest covering about 7.4%. The CDR3 contains 17 residues. Germline assignment: CDR1 LNHNV and CDR2 YYDKDF (reference sequence). Unmatched junction bases numbered 9, after V lost 0 bases and J lost 6 bases.

The V call is TRBV15, the J call TRBJ1-4, with 8 positions matching TRBD1. The sequenced material came from peripheral blood. The sequence was collected from a woman over 75 with acute or convalescent COVID-19. The CDR3 spells CATSRDYGGQGYEKLFF. CDR3 bases: TGTGCCACCAGCAGAGATTATGGTGGACAGGGTTATGAAAAACTGTTTTTT.